Listed below are T cell receptor beta chains from one sample, sequenced in a study of shared clonotypes between healthy human individuals. Sequencing used immunoSEQ multiplex PCR; TCRdb keeps in-frame clones, though not all of them. The top ten hold approximately 12% of the sample, which has about 490,000 clones, roughly 80% seen once. Sequencing was carried out using PBMCs. These receptors were collected from a middle-aged woman in good health. Some clones in this sample may be carry-over from other donors' samples. The CDR3 runs from the conserved cysteine through the conserved F or W.

v_call cdr3_aa
TRBV25-1 CASSGGTGIDTEAFF
TRBV30 CAWSGEGETQYF
TRBV5-1 CASSLSVNNEQFF
TRBV5-1 CASSSDGSNQPQHF
TRBV6-5 CASSPSPTGHYGYTF
TRBV30 CAWSSWGSETQYF
TRBV11-2 CASSLGSSQQFF
TRBV2 CASSPNGYEQYF
TRBV5-1 CASSPRPGGREQYF
TRBV9 CASSGGRSTDTQYF
TRBV28 CASSLPLPSTGELFF
TRBV7-2 CASSKFGTGGGEQYF
TRBV29-1 CSVEGTSGSNYEQYF
TRBV5-4 CASSRTSESGGELFF
TRBV11-2 CASRRTSGRAVDTQYF
TRBV7-6 CASSLKGINSIGTNEKLFF
TRBV5-1 CASSMGGTSSGANVLTF
TRBV7-7 CASSQGLLFYEQYF
TRBV9 CASSAQPGASEQFF
TRBV7-6 CASSCCDARKTYGYTF
TRBV6-1 CASSVGLSYNEQFF
TRBV6-1 CASSKGIAGAETQYF
TRBV28 CASSLDRTYNEQFF
TRBV28 CASSLSQGNQPQHF
TRBV7-9 CASSPGGQDSGNTIYF
TRBV15 CATSIQGTGANVLTF
TRBV4-1 CASSRQGELFSYNSPLHF
TRBV15 CATSRRRGSYEQYF
TRBV28 CASSAVYGVSNQPQHF